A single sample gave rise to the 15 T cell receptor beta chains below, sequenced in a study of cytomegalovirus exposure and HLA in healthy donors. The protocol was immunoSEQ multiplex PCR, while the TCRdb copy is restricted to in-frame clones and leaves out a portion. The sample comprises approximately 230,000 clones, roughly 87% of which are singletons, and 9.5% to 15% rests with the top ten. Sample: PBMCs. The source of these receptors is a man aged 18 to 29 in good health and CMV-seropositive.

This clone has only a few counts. The CDR3 is CASSFLEPGANVLTF. The CDR3 DNA sequence: TGTGCCAGCAGTTTCTTAGAACCTGGGGCCAACGTCCTGACTTTC. The chain joins TRBV27 to TRBJ2-6, with D unclear. Germline CDR1 MNHEY, CDR2 SMNVEV (reference sequence). The CDR3 spans 15 residues. V shed 3 bases and J shed 2 bases, with 8 bases lying between them. Supplemented by reference TRBV27 and TRBJ2-6, the full variable domain reads EAQVTQNPRYLITVTGKKLTVTCSQNMNHEYMSWYRQDPGLGLRQIYYSMNVEVTDKGDVPEGYKVSRKEKRNFPLILESPSPNQTSLYFCASSFLEPGANVLTFGAGSRLTVL.

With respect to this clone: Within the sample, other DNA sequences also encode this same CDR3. The CDR3 region has the DNA TGTGCCAGCTCTCCGCCCGGCACAGATACGCAGTATTTT. Protein: CASSPPGTDTQYF. The V call is TRBV18, the J call TRBJ2-3; no firm D call. The CDR3 length is 13 residues. V was cut by 6 bases and J by 1 base, with 8 bases left in between. Germline loops: CDR1 KGHSH, CDR2 LQKENI. The full variable domain, its missing parts supplied by reference TRBV18 and TRBJ2-3, is NAGVMQNPRHLVRRRGQEARLRCSPMKGHSHVYWYRQLPEEGLKFMVYLQKENIIDESGMPKERFSAEFPKEGPSILRIQQVVRGDSAAYFCASSPPGTDTQYFGPGTRLTVL.

CDR3 residues: CAWSPTPTMSYTF. CDR3 bases: TGTGCCTGGAGTCCAACCCCAACAATGAGCTACACCTTC. The rearrangement joins TRBV30 to TRBJ1-2; D gene uncertain. Per germline, CDR1 GTSNPN and CDR2 SVGIG (reference sequence). This CDR3 is built from 13 residues. V lost 2 bases and J lost 9, with 16 bases in between.

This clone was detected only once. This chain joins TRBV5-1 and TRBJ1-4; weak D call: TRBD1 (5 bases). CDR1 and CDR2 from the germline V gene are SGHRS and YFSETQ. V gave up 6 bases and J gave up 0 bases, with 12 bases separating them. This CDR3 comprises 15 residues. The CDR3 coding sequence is TGCGCCAGCACCCGCGGGGGGGCAACTAATGAAAAACTGTTTTTT. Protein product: CASTRGGATNEKLFF.

CDR3 sequence (DNA): TGTGCCAGCAGCTTCCAGCGTAGCTCCTACAATGAGCAGTTCTTC. This translates into CASSFQRSSYNEQFF. This chain links TRBV11-2 with TRBJ2-1, with no clear D. Germline V gives CDR1 SGHAT, CDR2 FQNNGV. This CDR3 has 15 amino acids. With 3 bases removed from V and 0 bases from J, the gap between germline ends came to 9 bases. Drawing the rest from reference TRBV11-2 and TRBJ2-1, the complete variable domain is EAGVAQSPRYKIIEKRQSVAFWCNPISGHATLYWYQQILGQGPKLLIQFQNNGVVDDSQLPKDRFSAERLKGVDSTLKIQPAKLEDSAVYLCASSFQRSSYNEQFFGPGTRLTVL.

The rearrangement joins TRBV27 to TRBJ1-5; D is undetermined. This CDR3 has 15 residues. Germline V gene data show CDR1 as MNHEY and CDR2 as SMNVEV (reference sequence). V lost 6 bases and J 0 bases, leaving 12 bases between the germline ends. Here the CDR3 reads CASRTTAYSNQPQHF. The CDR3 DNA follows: TGTGCCAGCAGGACTACTGCTTATAGCAATCAGCCCCAGCATTTT.

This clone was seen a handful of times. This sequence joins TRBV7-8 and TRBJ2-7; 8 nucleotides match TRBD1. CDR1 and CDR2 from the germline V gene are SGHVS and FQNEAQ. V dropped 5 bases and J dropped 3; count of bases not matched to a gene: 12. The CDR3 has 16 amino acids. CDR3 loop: CASSPSTRTGYYEQYF. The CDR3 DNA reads TGTGCCAGCAGCCCCTCAACTCGGACAGGGTACTACGAGCAGTACTTC.

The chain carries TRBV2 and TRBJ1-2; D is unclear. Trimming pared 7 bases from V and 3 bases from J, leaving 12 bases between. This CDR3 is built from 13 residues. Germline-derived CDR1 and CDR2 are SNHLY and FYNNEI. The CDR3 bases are TGTGCCAGCAACCTGGGGAGGGACTATGGCTACACCTTC. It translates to CASNLGRDYGYTF.

CDR3 bases: TGTGCCAGCAGTTACTCGAGGGGCCGCACAGATACGCAGTATTTT. Its protein product is CASSYSRGRTDTQYF. The V gene is TRBV6-5, the J gene TRBJ2-3; either TRBD1 or TRBD2 may supply D (5 bases each). Trimming removed 0 bases at V and 1 base at J, with 8 bases between. The CDR3 spans 15 residues. The germline gives CDR1 MNHEY, CDR2 SVGAGI.

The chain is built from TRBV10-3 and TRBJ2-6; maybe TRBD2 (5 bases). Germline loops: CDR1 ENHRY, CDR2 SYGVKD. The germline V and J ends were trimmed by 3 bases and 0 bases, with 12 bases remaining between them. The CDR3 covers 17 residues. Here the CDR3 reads CAISDKRRHSGANVLTF. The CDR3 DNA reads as TGTGCCATCAGTGATAAGCGGCGCCACTCTGGGGCCAACGTCCTGACTTTC.

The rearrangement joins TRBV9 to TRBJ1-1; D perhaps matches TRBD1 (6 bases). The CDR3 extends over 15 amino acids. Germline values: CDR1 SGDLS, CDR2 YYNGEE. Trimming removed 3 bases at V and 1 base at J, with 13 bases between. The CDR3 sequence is CASSANVQGNTEAFF. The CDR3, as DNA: TGTGCCAGCAGCGCCAATGTACAGGGGAACACTGAAGCTTTCTTT.

The DNA of the CDR3 is TGTGCCAGTTCTAGCGGGTCTAAAGGGACCCAGTACTTC. Translating it yields CASSSGSKGTQYF. This chain joins TRBV6-1 and TRBJ2-5, with TRBD2 matching over 8 bases. The CDR3 runs to 13 residues. The V segment lost 9 bases and the J segment 7 bases; nucleotides outside the gene matches: 10. The germline CDR1 and CDR2 sequences are MNHNS and SASEGT.

The CDR3 region is CASSSAETGGSGNTIYF. CDR3 bases: TGTGCCAGCAGCTCAGCCGAGACGGGGGGCTCTGGAAACACCATATATTTT. The chain uses TRBV13 and TRBJ1-3; D may be TRBD1 (5 bases). The CDR3 is made up of 17 amino acids. Germline V lookup: CDR1 PRHDT, CDR2 FYEKMQ (reference sequence). Between the trimmed V and J ends, which lost 4 bases and 0 bases, there was a span of 16 bases.

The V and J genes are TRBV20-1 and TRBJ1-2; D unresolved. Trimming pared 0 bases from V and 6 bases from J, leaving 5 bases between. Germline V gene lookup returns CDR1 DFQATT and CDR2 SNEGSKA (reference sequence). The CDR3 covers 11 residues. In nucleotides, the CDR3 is TGCAGTGCTAGAGATTTCCATGGCTACACCTTC. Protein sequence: CSARDFHGYTF.

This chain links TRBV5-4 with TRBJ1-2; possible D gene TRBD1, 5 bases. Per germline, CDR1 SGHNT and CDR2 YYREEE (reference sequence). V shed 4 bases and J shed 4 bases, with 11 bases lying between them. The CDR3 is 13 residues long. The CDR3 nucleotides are TGTGCCAGCAGCAAGGCAGGGTCCTATGGCTACACCTTC. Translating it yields CASSKAGSYGYTF.